The 5 T cell receptor beta chains reported below all come from one sample, sequenced in a study of identical twins. MiXCR, applied by TCRdb to the 5' RACE reads, yields one record per CDR3 protein. The table records approximately 700,000 distinct CDR3 sequences, around a sixth of them present only once. These data were also filed under a second study, of T cells expressing NK-cell markers.

Input material: PBMCs. All receptors come from a young woman in good health.

There are many counts of this clonotype. The chain has TRBV7-9 and TRBJ2-7; 7 positions match TRBD1. CDR3 size: 13 residues. Germline CDR1 is SEHNR and CDR2 is FQNEAQ (reference sequence). V lost 9 bases, J lost 0 bases, and 5 bases stayed unmatched. CDR3 sequence (DNA): TGTGCCAGTCGCCGGGACAGCTCCTACGAGCAGTACTTC. Translation: CASRRDSSYEQYF.

This rearrangement joins TRBV19 to TRBJ1-1; D may be TRBD1 (6 bases). V lost 5 bases, J lost 1 base, and 14 bases lay in between. CDR1 and CDR2 (germline): LNHDA, SQIVND (reference sequence). The CDR3 is 15 residues long. This CDR3 is CASSDTWGQNTEAFF. CDR3 nucleotide sequence: TGTGCCAGTAGTGACACCTGGGGACAGAACACTGAAGCTTTCTTT.

CDR3 nucleotides: TGCAGTGCGCCGCTTTTCACAGATACGCAGTATTTT. Translating it yields CSAPLFTDTQYF. The rearrangement links TRBV20-1 to TRBJ2-3; D is unclear. The germline V gene has CDR1 DFQATT and CDR2 SNEGSKA (reference sequence). V was trimmed by 6 bases and J by 2 bases, leaving 9 bases between them. CDR3 size: 12 residues.

This sequence joins TRBV21-1 and TRBJ1-1. TRBV21-1 is listed as a pseudogene. The CDR3 totals 14 residues. CDR3 sequence reads: CASSGEGIDTEAFF. In DNA form, the CDR3 reads TGTGCCAGCTCCGGGGAGGGTATAGACACTGAAGCTTTCTTT.

This clonotype has a count of ten or more. V is TRBV6-1 and J is TRBJ1-1; 8 nucleotides line up with TRBD1. The germline CDR1 and CDR2 sequences are MNHNS and SASEGT. There are 13 residues in the CDR3. The ends lost 7 bases at V and 5 bases at J; junction bases unmatched: 6. The CDR3 nucleotides read TGTGCCAGCATTCCAGGGGGCATAACTGAAGCTTTCTTT. Translating gives CASIPGGITEAFF.